The 8 T cell receptor beta chains listed next were all sequenced from one sample in a study of T cell responses to AZD1222 COVID-19 vaccine (dated by TCRdb to about 2021). The method behind the library was the immunoSEQ multiplex PCR assay. TCRdb limited this immuneACCESS table to in-frame rearrangements with V and J called. A share of clones is missing; checked studies link under half to unresolved V genes, and the rest is unexplained. A total of approximately 130,000 clones appear in this sample, 93% of them only once. Clones ranked in the top ten supply about 1% of the sample. In light of the paper, this sample's time point label describes: baseline before first vaccination. The specimen comprised peripheral blood, sampled on day 0 of AZD1222 vaccination. The receptors were gathered from an adult in good health.

This clone was observed a single time. The gene calls are TRBV6-5 and TRBJ1-4; 7 bases map to TRBD1. With 0 bases clipped from V and 10 bases from J, the junction kept 5 bases outside the gene matches. Germline CDR1 reads MNHEY; CDR2 reads SVGAGI. The CDR3 length is 14 residues. The CDR3 DNA reads TGTGCCAGCAGTTACTCTGGGACAGAGGGAAAACTGTTTTTT. Translated: CASSYSGTEGKLFF.

The chain recombines TRBV29-1 with TRBJ1-1; maybe TRBD1 (6 bases). Trimming took off 6 bases at V and 1 base at J, with 12 bases between the two ends. Germline V gives CDR1 SQVTM, CDR2 ANQGSEA. The CDR3 has 13 amino acids. This chain's CDR3 is CSVADRRNTEAFF. CDR3 nucleotide sequence: TGCAGCGTGGCCGACAGGAGGAACACTGAAGCTTTCTTT. Complete variable domain (other parts from reference TRBV29-1 and TRBJ1-1): SAVISQKPSRDICQRGTSLTIQCQVDSQVTMMFWYRQQPGQSLTLIATANQGSEATYESGFVIDKFPISRPNLTFSTLTVSNMSPEDSSIYLCSVADRRNTEAFFGQGTRLTVV.

A single count supports this clone. The chain is built from TRBV12-5 and TRBJ2-7, with D tentatively TRBD2 (5 bases). Germline V gives CDR1 LGHNT, CDR2 FRNRAP. The ends were cut back, 1 base at V and 2 bases at J, with 9 bases in the middle. The CDR3 totals 14 residues. The CDR3 region is CASGLGEGAYEQYF. Written as DNA, the CDR3 is TGTGCTAGTGGTTTGGGTGAGGGCGCCTACGAGCAGTACTTC.

The chain is built from TRBV30 and TRBJ2-7; TRBD1 matches at 9 bases. Germline loops: CDR1 GTSNPN, CDR2 SVGIG (reference sequence). CDR3 length: 16 residues. V lost 5 bases and J lost 6; bases outside the gene matches: 17. This CDR3 reads CAWGGSSPGQGSEQYF. For the CDR3, the DNA is TGTGCCTGGGGGGGATCTAGCCCGGGACAGGGCTCCGAGCAGTACTTC.

The rearrangement uses TRBV18 and TRBJ1-6; 9 nucleotides line up with TRBD1. Germline trimming cut 4 bases from V and 10 bases from J; bases unmatched to any gene: 8. CDR1 and CDR2 from the germline V gene are KGHSH and LQKENI. This CDR3 is built from 15 residues. The DNA for the CDR3 is TGTGCCAGCTCACTGACGGGACAGGGAGACTCACCCCTCCACTTT. Translation gives CASSLTGQGDSPLHF. Based on the CDR3 plus reference TRBV18 and TRBJ1-6, the full variable domain is NAGVMQNPRHLVRRRGQEARLRCSPMKGHSHVYWYRQLPEEGLKFMVYLQKENIIDESGMPKERFSAEFPKEGPSILRIQQVVRGDSAAYFCASSLTGQGDSPLHFGNGTRLTVT.

The chain combines TRBV4-2 with TRBJ1-4; 9 bases map to TRBD1. The CDR3 length is 15 residues. The junction had 4 bases not matched to a gene; V was cut back by 1 base and J by 7 bases. The germline V gene encodes CDR1 LGHNA and CDR2 YNFKEQ. The DNA for the CDR3 is TGTGCCAGCAGCCAAGCCGACAGGGGGTCTGAAAAACTGTTTTTT. It yields the protein CASSQADRGSEKLFF.

The chain combines TRBV19 with TRBJ1-5; possibly TRBD1 for D (6 bases). Germline CDR1 LNHDA, CDR2 SQIVND (reference sequence). Trimming took 3 bases from V and 6 from J, leaving 12 bases between them. This CDR3 is built from 14 residues. The CDR3 region is CASSMVGASQPQHF. The CDR3 DNA is TGTGCCAGTAGTATGGTGGGGGCCAGTCAGCCCCAGCATTTT.

V gene TRBV19 combines with J gene TRBJ1-5; 7 bases align to TRBD1. CDR3 length: 16 residues. The V segment lost 3 bases and the J segment 4 bases; nucleotides outside the gene matches: 9. CDR1 and CDR2 from the germline V gene are LNHDA and SQIVND (reference sequence). CDR3 amino acids: CASSMGPGQINQPQHF. CDR3 nucleotide sequence: TGTGCCAGTAGTATGGGGCCGGGACAGATTAATCAGCCCCAGCATTTT.